These T cell receptor beta chains were read from a single sample in a study of early T cells in non-severe SARS-CoV-2 infection. MiXCR, applied by TCRdb to the 5' RACE reads, yields one record per CDR3 protein. In the table there are about 90,000 distinct CDR3 sequences, around 12% of which are singletons. This specimen was whole blood, taken at baseline. These receptor sequences come from an adult who was a healthcare worker with PCR-confirmed SARS-CoV-2 infection or an uninfected control (not recorded which). Each CDR3 is given with its conserved first and last residue. Each record gives: clone size, J gene, V gene, D gene, CDR3 length, CDR3 DNA, CDR3 protein. D genes are given only for firm matches. The size field is filled for only some rows; it gives once, few, many or a size class.

clone size: many
J gene: TRBJ2-2
V gene: TRBV18
D gene: TRBD2
CDR3 length: 16
CDR3 DNA: TGTGCCAGCTCACCAACGCGGGAGGCGGTCACCGGGGAGCTGTTTTTT
CDR3 protein: CASSPTREAVTGELFF

clone size: many
J gene: TRBJ1-3
V gene: TRBV6-5
D gene: TRBD1
CDR3 length: 15
CDR3 DNA: TGTGCCAGCAGTAGGACAGGATACTCTGGAAACACCATATATTTT
CDR3 protein: CASSRTGYSGNTIYF

clone size: few
J gene: TRBJ1-6
V gene: TRBV6-1
D gene: -
CDR3 length: 15
CDR3 DNA: TGTGCCAGCAATCCAGGGTCACTGTATAATTCACCCCTCCACTTT
CDR3 protein: CASNPGSLYNSPLHF

clone size: -
J gene: TRBJ2-4
V gene: TRBV12-3/TRBV12-4
D gene: -
CDR3 length: 19
CDR3 DNA: TGTGCCAGCAGTTTATGGGCTCGGGCTAGTAGACTAGCCAAAAACATTCAGTACTTC
CDR3 protein: CASSLWARASRLAKNIQYF

clone size: few
J gene: TRBJ2-3
V gene: TRBV29-1
D gene: -
CDR3 length: 12
CDR3 DNA: TGCAGCGGTACGCCCATCACAGATACGCAGTATTTT
CDR3 protein: CSGTPITDTQYF

clone size: -
J gene: TRBJ2-1
V gene: TRBV28
D gene: TRBD2
CDR3 length: 18
CDR3 DNA: TGTGCCAGCAGTCGGGTTTCTAGCGGTCACCCCTCCTACAATGAGCAGTTCTTC
CDR3 protein: CASSRVSSGHPSYNEQFF

clone size: many
J gene: TRBJ2-1
V gene: TRBV29-1
D gene: TRBD1
CDR3 length: 13
CDR3 DNA: TGCAGCGTCGGGACAGAATCCTACAATGAGCAGTTCTTC
CDR3 protein: CSVGTESYNEQFF

clone size: many
J gene: TRBJ1-1
V gene: TRBV4-2
D gene: -
CDR3 length: 13
CDR3 DNA: TGTGCCAGCAGCCAGACGGCGAACACTGAAGCTTTCTTT
CDR3 protein: CASSQTANTEAFF

clone size: once
J gene: TRBJ2-2
V gene: TRBV5-5
D gene: -
CDR3 length: 15
CDR3 DNA: TGTGCCAGCAGCTTGGGCATACAGGGCCCCGGGGAGCTGTTTTTT
CDR3 protein: CASSLGIQGPGELFF

clone size: -
J gene: TRBJ2-2
V gene: TRBV4-2
D gene: TRBD2
CDR3 length: 15
CDR3 DNA: TGTGCCAGCAGCCAAAACCAGGGAGGGACCGGGGAGCTGTTTTTT
CDR3 protein: CASSQNQGGTGELFF

clone size: -
J gene: TRBJ2-7
V gene: TRBV5-8
D gene: TRBD2
CDR3 length: 15
CDR3 DNA: TGTGCCAGCAGCTTGGCCGGGACTAGCTCCTACGAGCAGTACTTC
CDR3 protein: CASSLAGTSSYEQYF

clone size: -
J gene: TRBJ1-1
V gene: TRBV7-2
D gene: -
CDR3 length: 14
CDR3 DNA: TGTGCCAGCAGCTACACCGGACAGATGGCTGAAGCTTTCTTT
CDR3 protein: CASSYTGQMAEAFF

clone size: -
J gene: TRBJ2-3
V gene: TRBV1
D gene: -
CDR3 length: 15
CDR3 DNA: TGCACCAGCAGCCAAGGGGCTAGCGGTGCAGATACGCAGTATTTT
CDR3 protein: CTSSQGASGADTQYF

clone size: many
J gene: TRBJ1-6
V gene: TRBV7-3
D gene: -
CDR3 length: 13
CDR3 DNA: TGTGCCAGCAGCTTAGGGGTTAATTCACCCCTCCACTTT
CDR3 protein: CASSLGVNSPLHF

clone size: -
J gene: TRBJ1-2
V gene: TRBV19
D gene: -
CDR3 length: 14
CDR3 DNA: TGTGCCAGTTCGCTTTCGGGACCGTTCTATGGCTACACCTTC
CDR3 protein: CASSLSGPFYGYTF

clone size: many
J gene: TRBJ2-2
V gene: TRBV7-3
D gene: -
CDR3 length: 13
CDR3 DNA: TGTGCCAGCAGCACCCCGAACACCGGGGAGCTGTTTTTT
CDR3 protein: CASSTPNTGELFF

clone size: few
J gene: TRBJ1-1
V gene: TRBV18
D gene: -
CDR3 length: 17
CDR3 DNA: TGTGCCAGCTCACCACTACCTCCGACAGTTATGAACACTGAAGCTTTCTTT
CDR3 protein: CASSPLPPTVMNTEAFF

clone size: many
J gene: TRBJ2-1
V gene: TRBV24-1
D gene: TRBD2
CDR3 length: 16
CDR3 DNA: TGTGCCACCAGTCCTCCGACTAGCGGGTGGCACAATGAGCAGTTCTTC
CDR3 protein: CATSPPTSGWHNEQFF

clone size: many
J gene: TRBJ2-5
V gene: TRBV11-3
D gene: -
CDR3 length: 13
CDR3 DNA: TGTGCCAGCAGCGGGCGGGGCCAAGAGACCCAGTACTTC
CDR3 protein: CASSGRGQETQYF